This T cell receptor beta chain was captured by sequencing in a study of T cell changes during pregnancy in multiple sclerosis. The J segment lost 10 bases and the V segment lost 9 bases, leaving 7 bases of the junction unmatched. This CDR3 has 13 amino acids. Germline CDR1 and CDR2: ENHRY and SYGVKD. Sequencing was performed with immunoSEQ multiplex PCR; in TCRdb, only in-frame clones are kept and a portion is missing. The sample lists about 36,000 clones, 85% to 95% occurring once. The source material was PBMCs (not recorded whether the cells were cultured). The chain has TRBV10-3 and TRBJ2-1; 12 bases fit TRBD2. The sequence came from a female donor with multiple sclerosis, enrolled in a pregnancy study. DNA of the CDR3: TGTGCCATAACTCCCGGGACTAGCGGGGAGCAGTTCTTC. It codes for CAITPGTSGEQFF.